The 20 T cell receptor beta chains below come from one sample, sequenced in a study of pediatric ulcerative colitis. Profiled with immunoSEQ multiplex PCR; TCRdb holds only in-frame clones, not every one. The sample has fewer than 15,000 clones; more than 80% are singletons. Sequenced: blood. The origin of the receptors is a boy younger than 18 with moderate ulcerative colitis.

DNA for the CDR3: TGTGCCAGCAGCGTCGCTGGGACGATGAATTCACCCCTCCACTTT. Translation gives CASSVAGTMNSPLHF. The chain has TRBV9 and TRBJ1-6; possible D gene TRBD1, 5 bases. The ends were cut back, 2 bases at V and 7 bases at J, with 13 bases in the middle. The CDR3 extends over 15 amino acids. CDR1 and CDR2 from the germline V gene are SGDLS and YYNGEE.

The chain uses TRBV27 and TRBJ2-7; possibly TRBD1 for D (5 bases). V shed 1 base and J shed 3 bases, with 13 bases lying between them. The V gene's germline CDR1 is MNHEY and CDR2 SMNVEV (reference sequence). The CDR3 is made up of 15 amino acids. CDR3 bases: TGTGCCAGCAGTTTATTACGAGACAGCTTCTACGAGCAGTACTTC. Translation: CASSLLRDSFYEQYF.

The rearrangement links TRBV4-3 to TRBJ2-7, with D hard to call. The length of the CDR3 is 14 residues. The germline CDR1 and CDR2 sequences are LGHNA and YSLEER. Between the trimmed V and J ends, which lost 0 bases and 2 bases, there was a span of 8 bases. DNA for the CDR3: TGCGCCAGCAGCCAAGAGTTTGGGGCCTACGAGCAGTACTTC. It encodes CASSQEFGAYEQYF.

The gene calls are TRBV28 and TRBJ2-2; TRBD1 matches 7 bases. Germline-derived CDR1 and CDR2 are MDHEN and SYDVKM. CDR3 size: 14 residues. V lost 6 bases and J lost 2; bases outside the gene matches: 3. This CDR3 is CASRTGSNTGELFF. The CDR3, as DNA: TGTGCCAGCAGGACAGGGAGTAACACCGGGGAGCTGTTTTTT.

The rearrangement links TRBV27 to TRBJ2-7; either TRBD1 or TRBD2 may fit D (5 bases each). CDR1 is MNHEY, CDR2 SMNVEV, per germline (reference sequence). The CDR3 is 14 amino acids. Between the trimmed V and J ends, which lost 5 bases and 3 bases, there was a span of 14 bases. CDR3 coding DNA: TGTGCCAGCAGTATACTAGGGGAAAACTACGAGCAGTACTTC. As protein: CASSILGENYEQYF.

In the case of this clone: Germline is not matched at one junction end, which may reflect a read error. The rearrangement joins TRBV6-5 to TRBJ2-7, with D perhaps matching TRBD1 (6 bases). The CDR3 is 13 amino acids. Germline V gene data show CDR1 as MNHEY and CDR2 as SVGAGI. CDR3 in DNA: TGTGCCAGCAGTTACTCGACCCTCGGGACACCTTCTTTC. Translation: CASSYSTLGTPSF.

J is TRBJ1-1 and V is TRBV28; unclear D gene. CDR1 is MDHEN, CDR2 SYDVKM, per germline. The CDR3 is 12 amino acids. With 5 bases removed from V and 4 bases from J, the gap between germline ends came to 8 bases. The CDR3 DNA follows: TGTGCCAGCAGTCTCTACAGCACTGAAGCTTTCTTT. It yields the protein CASSLYSTEAFF.

This clone showed up just a few times. This sample includes further DNA sequences coding for the same CDR3. CDR3 residues: CASSRDRGYEQYF. In DNA, the CDR3 is TGTGCCAGCAGCCGGGACAGGGGCTACGAGCAGTACTTC. This chain uses TRBV7-2 with TRBJ2-7; 10 nucleotides align to TRBD1. The CDR3 spans 13 residues. V dropped 5 bases and J dropped 3; count of bases not matched to a gene: 1. Germline CDR1 reads SGHTA; CDR2 reads FQGNSA.

This rearrangement joins TRBV7-9 to TRBJ2-3, with D uncertain. The CDR3 contains 14 residues. V was trimmed by 4 bases and J by 0 bases, leaving 8 bases between them. Germline V gene sequence: CDR1 SEHNR, CDR2 FQNEAQ (reference sequence). The DNA for the CDR3 is TGTGCCAGCAGCTCACTACTGAGCACAGATACGCAGTATTTT. Encoded protein: CASSSLLSTDTQYF. The whole variable domain, remainder taken from reference TRBV7-9 and TRBJ2-3, is DTGVSQNPRHKITKRGQNVTFRCDPISEHNRLYWYRQTLGQGPEFLTYFQNEAQLEKSRLLSDRFSAERPKGSFSTLEIQRTEQGDSAMYLCASSSLLSTDTQYFGPGTRLTVL.

The gene calls are TRBV5-1 and TRBJ2-3, with 8 bases that match TRBD1. Germline trimming cut 4 bases from V and 1 base from J; bases unmatched to any gene: 5. From germline, CDR1 is SGHRS and CDR2 YFSETQ. This CDR3 region has 15 residues. The CDR3 reads CASSIDRGGTDTQYF. CDR3 nucleotides: TGCGCCAGCAGCATAGACAGGGGAGGCACAGATACGCAGTATTTT. Complete variable domain (other parts from reference TRBV5-1 and TRBJ2-3): KAGVTQTPRYLIKTRGQQVTLSCSPISGHRSVSWYQQTPGQGLQFLFEYFSETQRNKGNFPGRFSGRQFSNSRSEMNVSTLELGDSALYLCASSIDRGGTDTQYFGPGTRLTVL.

This clone was detected a few times. The rearrangement links TRBV7-9 to TRBJ1-6; 7 bases are a match to TRBD1. The CDR3 is 14 residues long. Germline V gene sequence: CDR1 SEHNR, CDR2 FQNEAQ (reference sequence). The ends lost 4 bases at V and 13 bases at J; junction bases unmatched: 10. CDR3 loop: CASSYTGDAFPLHF. The CDR3 region has the DNA TGTGCCAGCAGCTATACAGGGGATGCTTTCCCCCTCCACTTT.

The V gene is TRBV11-1, the J gene TRBJ2-3; D perhaps matches TRBD2 (5 bases). The germline CDR1 and CDR2 sequences are SGHAT and FQDESV (reference sequence). The CDR3 extends over 17 amino acids. The V end was cut by 2 bases, the J end by 1 base, with 16 bases between. CDR3 sequence: CASSLSGTARGTDTQYF. As DNA, the CDR3 is TGTGCCAGCAGCTTATCTGGTACAGCGAGGGGCACAGATACGCAGTATTTT.

About this clone itself: One end of the junction fails to match germline, which may point to a read error. The chain recombines TRBV6-1 with TRBJ2-1; 12 bases are a match to TRBD1. CDR1 MNHNS and CDR2 SASEGT come from the germline V gene. CDR3 length: 17 residues. The CDR3 DNA follows: TGTGCCAGCAGTGTTTTCCGCGGGACAGGGGGCTACCATGAGCAGTTCTTC. It is translated as CASSVFRGTGGYHEQFF.

The gene calls are TRBV28 and TRBJ1-1, with D unclear. The V gene's germline CDR1 is MDHEN and CDR2 SYDVKM. V was clipped by 7 bases and J by 0 bases, with 12 bases between them. The CDR3 contains 14 residues. CDR3 amino acids: CASTWPGMNTEAFF. CDR3 DNA: TGTGCCAGCACTTGGCCGGGGATGAACACTGAAGCTTTCTTT.

This clone was detected once. The J gene is TRBJ2-3, the V gene TRBV6-6; TRBD2 matches at 11 bases. The CDR3 is 15 residues long. The J segment lost 0 bases and the V segment lost 6 bases, leaving 2 bases of the junction unmatched. CDR1 MNHNY and CDR2 SVGAGI come from the germline V gene (reference sequence). CDR3 residues: CASSRTSGSTDTQYF. The CDR3 nucleotides are TGTGCCAGCAGCCGGACTAGCGGGAGCACAGATACGCAGTATTTT.

CDR3 DNA: TGTGCCACGCGGAACACTGAAGCTTTCTTT. Amino acids: CATRNTEAFF. This chain links TRBV2 with TRBJ1-1; D not certain. The CDR3 contains 10 residues. V was cut by 10 bases and J by 1 base, with 4 bases left in between. CDR1 is SNHLY, CDR2 FYNNEI, per germline.

Points on this clone: The junction departs from the called germline gene at one end, perhaps through a read error. The J gene is TRBJ2-7, the V gene TRBV7-9; TRBD1 is a possible D gene (6 bases). Per germline, CDR1 SEHNR and CDR2 FQNEAQ (reference sequence). The CDR3 is made up of 16 amino acids. The CDR3, as DNA: TGTGCCGGCAGCTTCGGGGAGACGGGACAACCCTACGAGCAGTACTTC. This sequence encodes CAGSFGETGQPYEQYF.

This chain links TRBV29-1 with TRBJ2-7; the D gene is possibly TRBD1 (6 bases). The CDR3 has 12 amino acids. Germline CDR1 is SQVTM and CDR2 is ANQGSEA. With 6 bases removed from V and 1 base from J, the gap between germline ends came to 10 bases. The CDR3 spells CSVRTASYEQYF. The DNA of the CDR3 is TGCAGCGTGCGGACAGCTTCCTACGAGCAGTACTTC.

There are a few counts of this clone. The chain employs TRBV4-1 and TRBJ1-1; 10 nucleotides align to TRBD1. CDR3 size: 12 residues. V trimming: 6 bases; J trimming: 10 bases; junction bases outside the gene matches: 5. The V gene's germline CDR1 is MGHRA and CDR2 YSYEKL. The CDR3 sequence: CASRRTGGSAFF. The DNA for the CDR3 is TGCGCCAGCAGAAGGACAGGGGGATCAGCTTTCTTT.

The genes are TRBV30 and TRBJ2-1, with 12 bases lining up with TRBD2. V shed 0 bases and J 2 bases; nucleotides not matched to a gene: 14. Germline V gives CDR1 GTSNPN, CDR2 SVGIG (reference sequence). The CDR3 runs to 20 residues. Here the CDR3 reads CAWSVRLAGGPGVPYNEQFF. In DNA, the CDR3 is TGTGCCTGGAGTGTACGTCTAGCGGGAGGGCCGGGGGTCCCCTACAATGAGCAGTTCTTC.